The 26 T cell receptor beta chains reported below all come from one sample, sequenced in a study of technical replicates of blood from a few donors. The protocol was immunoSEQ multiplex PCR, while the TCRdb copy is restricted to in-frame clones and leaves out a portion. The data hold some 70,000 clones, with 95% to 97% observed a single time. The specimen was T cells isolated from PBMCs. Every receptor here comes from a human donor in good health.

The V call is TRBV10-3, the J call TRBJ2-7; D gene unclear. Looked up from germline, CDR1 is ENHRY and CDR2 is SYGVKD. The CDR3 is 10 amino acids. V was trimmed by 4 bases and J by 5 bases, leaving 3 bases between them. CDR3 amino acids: CAISGDEQYF. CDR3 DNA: TGTGCCATCAGTGGAGACGAGCAGTACTTC.

In DNA form, the CDR3 reads TGTGCCAGCAGCTTGCGTGGACAGGGAGGCTATGGCTACACCTTC. This sequence encodes CASSLRGQGGYGYTF. The rearrangement links TRBV5-6 to TRBJ1-2; TRBD1 matches 8 bases. Germline CDR1 and CDR2: SGHDT and YYEEEE. There are 15 residues in the CDR3. J was trimmed by 4 bases and V by 1 base; bases with no gene match: 6.

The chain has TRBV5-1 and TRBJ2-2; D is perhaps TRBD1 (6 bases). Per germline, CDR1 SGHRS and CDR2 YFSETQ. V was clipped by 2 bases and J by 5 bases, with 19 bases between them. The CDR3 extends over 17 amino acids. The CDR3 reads CASSFGPNREYTGELFF. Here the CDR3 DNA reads TGCGCCAGCAGCTTTGGCCCTAACAGGGAGTATACCGGGGAGCTGTTTTTT.

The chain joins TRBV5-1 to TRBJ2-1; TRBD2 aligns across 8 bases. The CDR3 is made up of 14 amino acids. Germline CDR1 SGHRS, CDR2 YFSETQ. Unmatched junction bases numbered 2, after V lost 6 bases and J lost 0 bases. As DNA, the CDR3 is TGCGCCAGCACCGGGACTAGCTCCTACAATGAGCAGTTCTTC. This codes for CASTGTSSYNEQFF.

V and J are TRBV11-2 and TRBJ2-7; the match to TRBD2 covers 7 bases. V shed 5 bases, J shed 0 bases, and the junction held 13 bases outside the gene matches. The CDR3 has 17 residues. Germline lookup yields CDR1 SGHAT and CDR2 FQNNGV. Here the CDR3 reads CASSQAGQGLSSYEQYF. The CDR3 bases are TGTGCCAGCAGCCAAGCGGGGCAGGGCCTTAGCTCCTACGAGCAGTACTTC.

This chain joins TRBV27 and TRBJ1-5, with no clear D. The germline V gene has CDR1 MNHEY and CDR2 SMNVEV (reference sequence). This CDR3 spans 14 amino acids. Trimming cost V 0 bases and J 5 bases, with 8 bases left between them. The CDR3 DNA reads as TGTGCCAGCAGTTTATCGAGAGGCGATCAGCCCCAGCATTTT. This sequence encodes CASSLSRGDQPQHF.

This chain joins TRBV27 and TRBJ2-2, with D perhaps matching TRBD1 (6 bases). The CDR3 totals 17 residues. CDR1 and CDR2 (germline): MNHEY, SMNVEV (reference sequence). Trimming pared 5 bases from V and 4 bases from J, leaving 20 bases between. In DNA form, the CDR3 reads TGTGCCAGCAGTACCCTGACCGGGACAATTCTCACCGGGGAGCTGTTTTTT. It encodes CASSTLTGTILTGELFF.

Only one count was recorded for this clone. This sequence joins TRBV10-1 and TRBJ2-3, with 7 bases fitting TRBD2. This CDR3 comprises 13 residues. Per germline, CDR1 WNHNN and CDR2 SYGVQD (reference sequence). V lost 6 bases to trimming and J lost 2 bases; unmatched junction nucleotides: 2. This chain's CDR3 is CASSERDTDTQYF. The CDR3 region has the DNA TGCGCCAGCAGCGAGCGGGACACAGATACGCAGTATTTT.

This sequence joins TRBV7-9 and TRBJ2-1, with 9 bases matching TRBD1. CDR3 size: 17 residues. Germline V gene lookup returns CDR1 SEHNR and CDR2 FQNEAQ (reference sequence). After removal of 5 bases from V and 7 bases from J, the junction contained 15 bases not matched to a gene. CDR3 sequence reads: CASSLRQGGYWDNEQFF. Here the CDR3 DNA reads TGTGCCAGCAGCCTTAGACAGGGGGGGTATTGGGATAATGAGCAGTTCTTC.

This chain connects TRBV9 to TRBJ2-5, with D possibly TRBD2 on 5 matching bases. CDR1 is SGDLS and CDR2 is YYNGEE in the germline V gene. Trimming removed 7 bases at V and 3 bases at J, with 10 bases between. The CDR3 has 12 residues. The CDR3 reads CASRGTEETQYF. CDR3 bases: TGTGCCAGCCGGGGAACAGAAGAGACCCAGTACTTC.

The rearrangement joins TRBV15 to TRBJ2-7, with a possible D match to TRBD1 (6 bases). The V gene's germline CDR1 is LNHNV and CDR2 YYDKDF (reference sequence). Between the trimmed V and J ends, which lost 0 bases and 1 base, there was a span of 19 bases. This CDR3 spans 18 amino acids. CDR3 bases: TGTGCCACCAGCAGAGACTCCGGGACATATCCCTTTTCCTACGAGCAGTACTTC. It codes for CATSRDSGTYPFSYEQYF.

DNA for the CDR3: TGTGCCACCAGCAGAGAAGTGACAGGGATCTATGGCTACACCTTC. It specifies CATSREVTGIYGYTF. This chain connects TRBV15 to TRBJ1-2, with 7 nucleotides matching TRBD1. CDR1 LNHNV and CDR2 YYDKDF come from the germline V gene (reference sequence). Trimming took 0 bases from V and 4 from J; bases not matched to a gene: 5. This CDR3 is built from 15 residues. The full variable domain, rest sourced from reference TRBV15 and TRBJ1-2, is DAMVIQNPRYQVTQFGKPVTLSCSQTLNHNVMYWYQQKSSQAPKLLFHYYDKDFNNEADTPDNFQSRRPNTSFCFLDIRSPGLGDTAMYLCATSREVTGIYGYTFGSGTRLTVV.

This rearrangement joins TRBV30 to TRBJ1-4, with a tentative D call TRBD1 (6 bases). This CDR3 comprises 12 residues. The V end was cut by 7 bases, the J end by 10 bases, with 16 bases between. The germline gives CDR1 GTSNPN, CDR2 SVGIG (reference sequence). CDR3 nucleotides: TGTGCCTTCATTGGACAGTCTGGAAAACTGTTTTTT. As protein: CAFIGQSGKLFF.

The CDR3 DNA follows: TGCGCCAGCAGGCCCACAGGGTTTCGCACTGAAGCTTTCTTT. Translated: CASRPTGFRTEAFF. The chain couples TRBV4-1 to TRBJ1-1; D is perhaps TRBD1 (6 bases). This CDR3 contains 14 residues. The V end lost 6 bases, the J end lost 4 bases, and 15 bases lay between the germline ends. The germline V gene encodes CDR1 MGHRA and CDR2 YSYEKL.

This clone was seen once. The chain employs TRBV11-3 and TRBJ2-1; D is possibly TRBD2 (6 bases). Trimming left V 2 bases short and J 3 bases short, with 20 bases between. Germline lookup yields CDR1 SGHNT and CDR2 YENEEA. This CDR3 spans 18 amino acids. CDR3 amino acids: CASSLIGSVPSYYNEQFF. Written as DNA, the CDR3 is TGTGCCAGCAGCTTAATCGGGAGCGTACCATCATACTACAATGAGCAGTTCTTC. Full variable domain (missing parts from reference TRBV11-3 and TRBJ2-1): EAGVVQSPRYKIIEKKQPVAFWCNPISGHNTLYWYLQNLGQGPELLIRYENEEAVDDSQLPKDRFSAERLKGVDSTLKIQPAELGDSAVYLCASSLIGSVPSYYNEQFFGPGTRLTVL.

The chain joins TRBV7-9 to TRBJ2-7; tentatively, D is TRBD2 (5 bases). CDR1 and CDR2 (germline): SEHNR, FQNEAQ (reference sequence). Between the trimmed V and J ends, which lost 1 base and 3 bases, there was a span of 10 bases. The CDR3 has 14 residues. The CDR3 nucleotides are TGTGCCAGCAGCTTAGGAGGGTTAAGCTACGAGCAGTACTTC. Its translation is CASSLGGLSYEQYF.

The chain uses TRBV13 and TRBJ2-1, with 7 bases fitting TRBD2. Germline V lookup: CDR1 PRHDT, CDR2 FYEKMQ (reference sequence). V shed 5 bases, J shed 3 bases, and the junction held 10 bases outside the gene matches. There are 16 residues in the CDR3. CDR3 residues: CASSPQRDPYYNEQFF. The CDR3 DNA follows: TGTGCCAGCAGCCCCCAGCGGGATCCATACTACAATGAGCAGTTCTTC.

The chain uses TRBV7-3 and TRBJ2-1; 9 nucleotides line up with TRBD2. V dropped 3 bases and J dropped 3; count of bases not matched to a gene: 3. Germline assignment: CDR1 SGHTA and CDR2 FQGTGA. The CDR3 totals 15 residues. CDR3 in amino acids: CASSLAGGNYNEQFF. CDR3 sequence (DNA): TGTGCCAGCAGCTTGGCGGGAGGGAACTACAATGAGCAGTTCTTC.

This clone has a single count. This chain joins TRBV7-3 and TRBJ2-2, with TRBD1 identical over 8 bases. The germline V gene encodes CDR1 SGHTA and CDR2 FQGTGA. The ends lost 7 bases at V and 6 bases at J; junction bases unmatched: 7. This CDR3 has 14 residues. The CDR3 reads CASTGTGRSGELFF. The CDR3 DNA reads TGTGCCAGCACGGGGACAGGTAGATCCGGGGAGCTGTTTTTT. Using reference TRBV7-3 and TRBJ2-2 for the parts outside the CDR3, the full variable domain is GAGVSQTPSNKVTEKGKYVELRCDPISGHTALYWYRQSLGQGPEFLIYFQGTGAADDSGLPNDRFFAVRPEGSVSTLKIQRTERGDSAVYLCASTGTGRSGELFFGEGSRLTVL.

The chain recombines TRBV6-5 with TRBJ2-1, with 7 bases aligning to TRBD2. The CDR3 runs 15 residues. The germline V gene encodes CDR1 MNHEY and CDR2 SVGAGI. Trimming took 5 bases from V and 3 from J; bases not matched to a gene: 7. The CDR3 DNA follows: TGTGCCAGCAGTCTGGGGCTAGCGGACTACAATGAGCAGTTCTTC. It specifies CASSLGLADYNEQFF.

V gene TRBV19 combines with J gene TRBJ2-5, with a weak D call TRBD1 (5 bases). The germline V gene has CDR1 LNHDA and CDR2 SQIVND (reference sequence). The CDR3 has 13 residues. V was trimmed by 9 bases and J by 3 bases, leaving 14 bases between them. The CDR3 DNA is TGTGCCAGCAAAGAAACAGGAAAAGAGACCCAGTACTTC. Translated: CASKETGKETQYF.

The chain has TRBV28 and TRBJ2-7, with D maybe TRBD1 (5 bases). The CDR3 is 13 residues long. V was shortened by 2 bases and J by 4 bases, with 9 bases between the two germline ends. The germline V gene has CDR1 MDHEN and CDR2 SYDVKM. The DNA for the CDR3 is TGTGCCAGCAGTTTAGACAGAAAATACGAGCAGTACTTC. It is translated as CASSLDRKYEQYF.

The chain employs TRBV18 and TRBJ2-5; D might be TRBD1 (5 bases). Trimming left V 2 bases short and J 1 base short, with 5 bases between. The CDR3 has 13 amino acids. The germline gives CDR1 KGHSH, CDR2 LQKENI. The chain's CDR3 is CASSPDSQETQYF. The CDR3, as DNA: TGTGCCAGCTCACCAGACAGCCAAGAGACCCAGTACTTC.

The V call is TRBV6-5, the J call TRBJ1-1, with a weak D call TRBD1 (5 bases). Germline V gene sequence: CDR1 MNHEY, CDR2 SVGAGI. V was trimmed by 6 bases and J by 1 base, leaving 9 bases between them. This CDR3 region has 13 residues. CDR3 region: CASRDKGNTEAFF. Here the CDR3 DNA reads TGTGCCAGCAGGGACAAGGGGAACACTGAAGCTTTCTTT.

The CDR3 sequence is CASTMDRTQETQYF. The CDR3 DNA sequence: TGTGCCAGTACTATGGACAGGACCCAAGAGACCCAGTACTTC. The V and J genes are TRBV19 and TRBJ2-5; the match to TRBD1 covers 7 bases. The ends lost 7 bases at V and 1 base at J; junction bases unmatched: 6. The CDR3 length is 14 residues. Germline assignment: CDR1 LNHDA and CDR2 SQIVND (reference sequence).

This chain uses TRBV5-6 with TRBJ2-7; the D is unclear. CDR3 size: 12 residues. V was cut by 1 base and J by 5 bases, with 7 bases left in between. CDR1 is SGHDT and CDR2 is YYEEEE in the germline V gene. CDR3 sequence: CASSLLSDEQYF. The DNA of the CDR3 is TGTGCCAGCAGCTTGTTGTCTGACGAGCAGTACTTC.